This entry lists 19 T cell receptor beta chains sequenced from one sample in a study of CD8+CD57+ T cells in acquired aplastic anemia. Investigators profiled TCR beta VDJ and CDR3 from genomic DNA template. TCRdb ran MiXCR on the reads and lists one entry per CDR3 protein. The table records 190,000 or so distinct CDR3 sequences, around 60% of them present only once. Specimen: sorted CD4+, CD8+, or CD8+CD57+ T cells (not recorded which) from PBMCs. These receptors all stem from a human donor in good health.

This clonotype has a handful of counts. The chain is built from TRBV5-1 and TRBJ2-3; D unresolved. There are 14 residues in the CDR3. V lost 4 bases and J lost 0, with 9 bases in between. The germline gives CDR1 SGHRS, CDR2 YFSETQ. The CDR3: CASSLGASTDTQYF. In DNA form, the CDR3 reads TGCGCCAGCAGCCTCGGAGCTAGCACAGATACGCAGTATTTT. The full variable domain, in which reference TRBV5-1 and TRBJ2-3 provide the parts outside the CDR3, is KAGVTQTPRYLIKTRGQQVTLSCSPISGHRSVSWYQQTPGQGLQFLFEYFSETQRNKGNFPGRFSGRQFSNSRSEMNVSTLELGDSALYLCASSLGASTDTQYFGPGTRLTVL.

The rearrangement links TRBV2 to TRBJ2-5; D gene ambiguous. CDR3 length: 10 amino acids. The ends were cut back, 7 bases at V and 5 bases at J, with 5 bases in the middle. Germline V CDR1 and CDR2: SNHLY, FYNNEI. For the CDR3, the DNA is TGTGCCAGCAAGGAGGAGACCCAGTACTTC. It specifies CASKEETQYF.

This clonotype was seen more than once but under ten times. The genes are TRBV7-2 and TRBJ2-1; no clear D gene. Between the trimmed V and J ends, which lost 3 bases and 3 bases, there was a span of 6 bases. Per germline, CDR1 SGHTA and CDR2 FQGNSA. There are 13 residues in the CDR3. The CDR3 DNA is TGTGCCAGCAGCTTCGAGGTCTACAATGAGCAGTTCTTC. Translating gives CASSFEVYNEQFF. The full variable domain, rest sourced from reference TRBV7-2 and TRBJ2-1, is GAGVSQSPSNKVTEKGKDVELRCDPISGHTALYWYRQSLGQGLEFLIYFQGNSAPDKSGLPSDRFSAERTGGSVSTLTIQRTQQEDSAVYLCASSFEVYNEQFFGPGTRLTVL.

The gene calls are TRBV5-1 and TRBJ2-7; tentative D call: TRBD1 (6 bases). The V end lost 6 bases, the J end lost 4 bases, and 8 bases lay between the germline ends. The CDR3 length is 11 residues. Per germline, CDR1 SGHRS and CDR2 YFSETQ. CDR3 loop: CASTQGYEQYF. Written as DNA, the CDR3 is TGCGCCAGCACGCAGGGGTACGAGCAGTACTTC.

This clonotype was counted many times. The chain couples TRBV7-3 to TRBJ1-1; D not certain. With 0 bases removed from V and 2 bases from J, the gap between germline ends came to 10 bases. This CDR3 region has 15 residues. CDR1 is SGHTA, CDR2 FQGTGA, per germline. The CDR3 DNA is TGTGCCAGCAGCTTAACTTATGGACTCAACACTGAAGCTTTCTTT. It yields the protein CASSLTYGLNTEAFF.

This clonotype was detected many times. The chain links TRBV20-1 to TRBJ1-4; tentatively, D is TRBD1 (6 bases). The CDR3 loop spans 12 amino acids. V was shortened by 7 bases and J by 8 bases, with 14 bases between the two germline ends. From germline, CDR1 is DFQATT and CDR2 SNEGSKA (reference sequence). The CDR3 nucleotides are TGCAGTGGTGGGGGGCTTGAAGAAAAACTGTTTTTT. Encoded protein: CSGGGLEEKLFF.

This clonotype was seen many times. The genes are TRBV9 and TRBJ1-1; a possible D gene is TRBD1 (6 bases). The V end lost 3 bases, the J end lost 4 bases, and 13 bases lay between the germline ends. CDR1 is SGDLS, CDR2 YYNGEE, per germline. The CDR3 runs to 14 residues. The chain's CDR3 is CASSEGGEGTEAFF. In DNA form, the CDR3 reads TGTGCCAGCAGCGAGGGGGGGGAGGGCACTGAAGCTTTCTTT.

This clonotype has at least ten counts. This chain uses TRBV4-1 with TRBJ1-5; the D gene is possibly TRBD1 (5 bases). Germline values: CDR1 MGHRA, CDR2 YSYEKL. Trimming cost V 4 bases and J 2 bases, with 12 bases left between them. The CDR3 extends over 15 amino acids. CDR3 residues: CASSPAEGGNQPQHF. The CDR3 region has the DNA TGCGCCAGCAGCCCCGCTGAAGGGGGCAATCAGCCCCAGCATTTT.

With respect to this clonotype: One junction end disagrees with the germline gene, perhaps due to a read error. The chain uses TRBV7-2 and TRBJ2-1, with D maybe TRBD1 (5 bases). Germline V gene lookup returns CDR1 SGHTA and CDR2 FQGNSA. The CDR3 totals 16 residues. In DNA form, the CDR3 reads TGTGCCAGCAGCTGGCCCCGACAGACCCACAACAATGAGCAGTTCTTT. The encoded protein is CASSWPRQTHNNEQFF.

The genes are TRBV24-1 and TRBJ1-2; D is perhaps TRBD1 (5 bases). The CDR3 length is 14 residues. V lost 5 bases to trimming and J lost 7 bases, with 16 bases between them. Germline CDR1 KGHDR, CDR2 SFDVKD. The DNA of the CDR3 is TGTGCCACCAGTGGTAGCAGCAGGGTGGGTGGCTACACCTTC. Encoded protein: CATSGSSRVGGYTF.

This clonotype was observed a single time. The chain carries TRBV20-1 and TRBJ2-7; D gene unclear. The CDR3 is made up of 14 amino acids. Germline V lookup: CDR1 DFQATT, CDR2 SNEGSKA (reference sequence). Trimming pared 2 bases from V and 1 base from J, leaving 12 bases between. CDR3 sequence (DNA): TGCAGTGCTAGAAATGACATGGTGTCCTACGAGCAGTACTTC. Translation: CSARNDMVSYEQYF.

This clonotype was detected only a few times. The genes are TRBV20-1 and TRBJ1-1; D gene uncertain. V gave up 6 bases and J gave up 1 base, with 9 bases separating them. Germline CDR1 DFQATT, CDR2 SNEGSKA (reference sequence). The CDR3 runs 12 residues. The CDR3 loop reads CSASSPNTEAFF. The CDR3 bases are TGCAGTGCCAGTAGCCCGAACACTGAAGCTTTCTTT.

This clonotype was detected many times. The J gene is TRBJ2-7, the V gene TRBV7-9, with D maybe TRBD1 (5 bases). V lost 5 bases and J lost 3, with 5 bases in between. The CDR3 is made up of 11 amino acids. Germline V CDR1 and CDR2: SEHNR, FQNEAQ (reference sequence). The CDR3 loop reads CASSGHYEQYF. The CDR3 DNA follows: TGTGCCAGCAGCGGACACTACGAGCAGTACTTC.

The table lists this clonotype with many counts. The V gene is TRBV7-9, the J gene TRBJ1-6; D not certain. Looked up from germline, CDR1 is SEHNR and CDR2 is FQNEAQ (reference sequence). V lost 5 bases and J 8 bases, leaving 16 bases between the germline ends. This CDR3 is built from 15 residues. The CDR3 DNA is TGTGCCAGCAGCCGTACAGACCAGGTGGATTCACCCCTCCACTTT. This translates into CASSRTDQVDSPLHF.

The gene calls are TRBV6-4 and TRBJ2-1, with D tentatively TRBD1 or TRBD2 (5 bases each). The CDR3 loop spans 15 amino acids. The V gene's germline CDR1 is MRHNA and CDR2 SNTAGT. With 3 bases removed from V and 6 bases from J, the gap between germline ends came to 15 bases. The CDR3 bases are TGTGCCAGCAGTGAGGCCGTAGAGGGGAGCAATGAGCAGTTCTTC. It translates to CASSEAVEGSNEQFF.

The chain's CDR3 is CASSLSSGGNTEAFF. The CDR3 DNA follows: TGTGCCAGCAGTTTATCGTCAGGAGGCAACACTGAAGCTTTCTTT. The J gene is TRBJ1-1, the V gene TRBV12-3 or TRBV12-4; D remains ambiguous. The CDR3 has 15 residues. The V gene lost 2 bases and the J gene lost 2 bases, with 12 bases spanning the gap.

The chain is built from TRBV20-1 and TRBJ2-3, with 8 bases matching TRBD2. Germline V gene data show CDR1 as DFQATT and CDR2 as SNEGSKA (reference sequence). The CDR3 runs 15 residues. The junction had 6 bases not matched to a gene; V was cut back by 3 bases and J by 1 base. The CDR3, as DNA: TGCAGTGCTAGGGTAGCGGGACGACGCACAGATACGCAGTATTTT. Its protein is CSARVAGRRTDTQYF.

The chain uses TRBV2 and TRBJ1-6; TRBD1 matches 8 bases. The length of the CDR3 is 16 residues. V gave up 4 bases and J gave up 6 bases; unmatched junction bases: 8. Germline V gene data show CDR1 as SNHLY and CDR2 as FYNNEI. The CDR3 here is CASSVGSGGLNSPLHF. The CDR3 DNA reads TGTGCCAGCAGTGTGGGGTCAGGGGGCCTTAATTCACCCCTCCACTTT.

In this sample, this clonotype turned up many times. The chain combines TRBV15 with TRBJ1-1; the D is unclear. V lost 0 bases to trimming and J lost 1 base, with 3 bases between them. This CDR3 has 13 residues. Germline V gene sequence: CDR1 LNHNV, CDR2 YYDKDF (reference sequence). CDR3 sequence: CATSREGNTEAFF. CDR3 DNA: TGTGCCACCAGCAGAGAGGGGAACACTGAAGCTTTCTTT.